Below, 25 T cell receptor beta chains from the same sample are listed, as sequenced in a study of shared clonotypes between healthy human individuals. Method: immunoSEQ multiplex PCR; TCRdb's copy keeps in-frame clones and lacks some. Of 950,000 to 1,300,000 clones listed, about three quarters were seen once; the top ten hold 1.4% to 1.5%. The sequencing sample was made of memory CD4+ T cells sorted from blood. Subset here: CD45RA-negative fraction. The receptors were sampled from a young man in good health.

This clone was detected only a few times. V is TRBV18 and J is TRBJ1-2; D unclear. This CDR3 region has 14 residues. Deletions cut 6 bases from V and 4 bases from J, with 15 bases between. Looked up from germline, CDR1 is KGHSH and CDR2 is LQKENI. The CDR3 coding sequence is TGTGCCAGCTCCTTCGGTACAGAATTCTATGGCTACACCTTC. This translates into CASSFGTEFYGYTF.

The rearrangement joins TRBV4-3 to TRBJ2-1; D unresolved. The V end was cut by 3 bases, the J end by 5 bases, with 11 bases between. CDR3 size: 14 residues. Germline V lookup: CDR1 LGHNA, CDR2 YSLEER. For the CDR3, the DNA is TGCGCCAGCAGCCACCAAGGGCCGCACAATGAGCAGTTCTTC. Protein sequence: CASSHQGPHNEQFF.

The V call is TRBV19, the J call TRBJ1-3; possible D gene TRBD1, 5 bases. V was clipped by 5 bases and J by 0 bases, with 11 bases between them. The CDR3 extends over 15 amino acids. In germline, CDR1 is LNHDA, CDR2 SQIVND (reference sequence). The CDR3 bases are TGTGCCAGTAGTGCACAGGCAAGCTCTGGAAACACCATATATTTT. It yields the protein CASSAQASSGNTIYF. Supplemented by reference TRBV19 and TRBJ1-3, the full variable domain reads DGGITQSPKYLFRKEGQNVTLSCEQNLNHDAMYWYRQDPGQGLRLIYYSQIVNDFQKGDIAEGYSVSREKKESFPLTVTSAQKNPTAFYLCASSAQASSGNTIYFGEGSWLTVV.

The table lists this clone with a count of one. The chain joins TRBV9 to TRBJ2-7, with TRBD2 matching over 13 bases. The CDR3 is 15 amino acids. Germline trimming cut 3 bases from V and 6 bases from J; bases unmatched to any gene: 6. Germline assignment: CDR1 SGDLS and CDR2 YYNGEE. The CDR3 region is CASSGRLAGGSEQYF. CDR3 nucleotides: TGTGCCAGCAGCGGAAGACTAGCGGGGGGTTCCGAGCAGTACTTC.

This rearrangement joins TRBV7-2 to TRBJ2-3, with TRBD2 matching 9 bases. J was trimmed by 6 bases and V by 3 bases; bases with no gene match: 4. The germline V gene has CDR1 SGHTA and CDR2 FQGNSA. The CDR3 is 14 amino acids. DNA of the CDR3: TGTGCCAGCAGCTTCGCGGGAGGGTCGGATACGCAGTATTTT. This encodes CASSFAGGSDTQYF.

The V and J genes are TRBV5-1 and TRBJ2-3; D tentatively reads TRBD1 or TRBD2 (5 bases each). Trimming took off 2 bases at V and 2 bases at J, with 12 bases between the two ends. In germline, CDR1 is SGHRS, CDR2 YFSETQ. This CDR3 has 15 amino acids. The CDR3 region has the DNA TGCGCCAGCAGCTTCTTGGGGGAGAACACAGATACGCAGTATTTT. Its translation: CASSFLGENTDTQYF.

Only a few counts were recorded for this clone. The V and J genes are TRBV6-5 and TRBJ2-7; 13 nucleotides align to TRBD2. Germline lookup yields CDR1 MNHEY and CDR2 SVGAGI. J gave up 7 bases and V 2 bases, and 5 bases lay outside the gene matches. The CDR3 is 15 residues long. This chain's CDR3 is CASSYGLAGAREQYF. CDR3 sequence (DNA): TGTGCCAGCAGTTACGGACTAGCGGGAGCTCGAGAGCAGTACTTC.

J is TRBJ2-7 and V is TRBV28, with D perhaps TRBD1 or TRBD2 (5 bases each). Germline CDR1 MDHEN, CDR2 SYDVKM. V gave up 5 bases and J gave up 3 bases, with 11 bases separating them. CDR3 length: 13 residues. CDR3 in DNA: TGTGCCAGCAGTGATGGGACGGACTACGAGCAGTACTTC. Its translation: CASSDGTDYEQYF.

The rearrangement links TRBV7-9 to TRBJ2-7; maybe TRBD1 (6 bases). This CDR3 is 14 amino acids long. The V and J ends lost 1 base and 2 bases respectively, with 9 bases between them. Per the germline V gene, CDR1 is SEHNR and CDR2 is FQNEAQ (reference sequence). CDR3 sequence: CASSLGGTPYEQYF. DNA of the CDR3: TGTGCCAGCAGCTTAGGGGGGACACCCTACGAGCAGTACTTC.

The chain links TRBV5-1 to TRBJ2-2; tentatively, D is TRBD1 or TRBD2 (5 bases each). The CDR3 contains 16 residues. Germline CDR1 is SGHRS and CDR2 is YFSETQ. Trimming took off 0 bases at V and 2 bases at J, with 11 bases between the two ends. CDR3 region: CASSLEGRGNTGELFF. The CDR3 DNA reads TGCGCCAGCAGCTTGGAAGGACGGGGCAACACCGGGGAGCTGTTTTTT.

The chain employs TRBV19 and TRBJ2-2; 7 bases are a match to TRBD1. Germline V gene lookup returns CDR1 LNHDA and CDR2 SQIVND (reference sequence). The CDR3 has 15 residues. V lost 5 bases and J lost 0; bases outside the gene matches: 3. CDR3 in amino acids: CASSSQGANTGELFF. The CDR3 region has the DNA TGTGCCAGTAGTTCGCAGGGGGCGAACACCGGGGAGCTGTTTTTT. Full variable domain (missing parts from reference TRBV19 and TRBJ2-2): DGGITQSPKYLFRKEGQNVTLSCEQNLNHDAMYWYRQDPGQGLRLIYYSQIVNDFQKGDIAEGYSVSREKKESFPLTVTSAQKNPTAFYLCASSSQGANTGELFFGEGSRLTVL.

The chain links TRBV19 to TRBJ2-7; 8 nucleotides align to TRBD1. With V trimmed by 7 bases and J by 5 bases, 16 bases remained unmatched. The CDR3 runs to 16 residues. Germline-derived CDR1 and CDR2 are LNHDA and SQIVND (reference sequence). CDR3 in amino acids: CASTPRRTGSIHEQYF. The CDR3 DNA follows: TGTGCCAGTACCCCGAGAAGGACAGGGAGTATCCACGAGCAGTACTTC. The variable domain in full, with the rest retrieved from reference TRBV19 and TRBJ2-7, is DGGITQSPKYLFRKEGQNVTLSCEQNLNHDAMYWYRQDPGQGLRLIYYSQIVNDFQKGDIAEGYSVSREKKESFPLTVTSAQKNPTAFYLCASTPRRTGSIHEQYFGPGTRLTVT.

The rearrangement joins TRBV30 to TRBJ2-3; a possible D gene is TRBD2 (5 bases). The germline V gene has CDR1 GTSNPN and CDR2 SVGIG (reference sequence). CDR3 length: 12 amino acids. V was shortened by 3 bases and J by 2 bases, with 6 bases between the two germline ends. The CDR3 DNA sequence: TGTGCCTGGAGGGGAGCCACAGATACGCAGTATTTT. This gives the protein CAWRGATDTQYF.

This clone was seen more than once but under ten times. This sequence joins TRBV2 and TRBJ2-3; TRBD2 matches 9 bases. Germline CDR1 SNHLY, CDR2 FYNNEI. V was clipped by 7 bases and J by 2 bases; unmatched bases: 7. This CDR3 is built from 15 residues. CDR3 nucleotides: TGTGCCAGCACCCCGACTAGCGGATTCACAGATACGCAGTATTTT. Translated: CASTPTSGFTDTQYF.

The CDR3 region is CASSPLRTGGGSVAYEQYF. CDR3 in DNA: TGTGCCAGCAGCCCACTCCGGACAGGGGGCGGTTCTGTCGCCTACGAGCAGTACTTC. This rearrangement joins TRBV11-2 to TRBJ2-7; 11 nucleotides align to TRBD1. With V trimmed by 5 bases and J by 2 bases, 17 bases remained unmatched. In germline, CDR1 is SGHAT, CDR2 FQNNGV. The CDR3 covers 19 residues.

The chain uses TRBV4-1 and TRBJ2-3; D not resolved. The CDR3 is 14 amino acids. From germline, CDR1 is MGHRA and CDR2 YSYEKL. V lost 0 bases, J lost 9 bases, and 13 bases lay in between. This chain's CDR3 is CASSQDSGPGTQYF. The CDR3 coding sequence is TGCGCCAGCAGCCAAGATTCTGGTCCGGGCACGCAGTATTTT.

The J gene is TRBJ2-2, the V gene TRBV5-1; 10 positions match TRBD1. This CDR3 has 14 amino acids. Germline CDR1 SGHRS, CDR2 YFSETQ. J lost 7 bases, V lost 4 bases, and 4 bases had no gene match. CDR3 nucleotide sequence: TGCGCCAGCAGCGAAGGGACAGGGGTCGGGGAGCTGTTTTTT. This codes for CASSEGTGVGELFF.

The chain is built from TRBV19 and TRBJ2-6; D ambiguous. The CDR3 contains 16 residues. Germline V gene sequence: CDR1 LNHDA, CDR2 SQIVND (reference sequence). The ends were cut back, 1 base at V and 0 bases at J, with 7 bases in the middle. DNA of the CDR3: TGTGCCAGTAGTATAGGAGGTTTCTCTGGGGCCAACGTCCTGACTTTC. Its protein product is CASSIGGFSGANVLTF.

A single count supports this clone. The CDR3 nucleotides read TGTGCCATCAGGAACAGGGGCGAGAACACTGAAGCTTTCTTT. This gives the protein CAIRNRGENTEAFF. The J gene is TRBJ1-1, the V gene TRBV10-3; 7 positions agree with TRBD1. This CDR3 is built from 14 residues. Losses at the gene ends were 6 bases for V and 1 base for J; bases not matched to a gene: 5. Germline V gene data show CDR1 as ENHRY and CDR2 as SYGVKD.

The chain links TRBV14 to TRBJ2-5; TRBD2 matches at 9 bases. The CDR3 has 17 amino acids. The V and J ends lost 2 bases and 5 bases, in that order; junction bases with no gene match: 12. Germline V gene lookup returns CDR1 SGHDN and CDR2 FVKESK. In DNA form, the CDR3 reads TGTGCCAGCAGCCAACGTCGCGGGGGGGCCATTTGGGAGACCCAGTACTTC. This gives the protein CASSQRRGGAIWETQYF. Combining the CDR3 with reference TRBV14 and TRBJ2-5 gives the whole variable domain EAGVTQFPSHSVIEKGQTVTLRCDPISGHDNLYWYRRVMGKEIKFLLHFVKESKQDESGMPNNRFLAERTGGTYSTLKVQPAELEDSGVYFCASSQRRGGAIWETQYFGPGTRLLVL.

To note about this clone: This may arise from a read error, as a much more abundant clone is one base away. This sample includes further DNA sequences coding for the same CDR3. This CDR3 is CASSPSYEQYF. CDR3 sequence (DNA): TGTGCCAGCAGCCCCTCCTACGAGCAGTACTTC. The J gene is TRBJ2-7, the V gene TRBV2; D is unresolved. Germline V gene lookup returns CDR1 SNHLY and CDR2 FYNNEI. The CDR3 consists of 11 residues. V was cut by 6 bases and J by 0 bases, with 3 bases left in between.

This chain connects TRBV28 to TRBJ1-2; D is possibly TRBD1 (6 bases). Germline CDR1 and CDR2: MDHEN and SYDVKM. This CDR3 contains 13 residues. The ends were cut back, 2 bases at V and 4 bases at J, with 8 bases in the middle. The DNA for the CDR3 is TGTGCCAGCAGTTTACTGGACAGCTATGGCTACACCTTC. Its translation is CASSLLDSYGYTF.

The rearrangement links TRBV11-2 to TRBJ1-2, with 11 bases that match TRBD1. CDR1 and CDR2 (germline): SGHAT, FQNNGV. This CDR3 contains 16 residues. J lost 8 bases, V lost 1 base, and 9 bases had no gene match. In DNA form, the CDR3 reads TGTGCCAGCAGCTTAGGGACCGGACAGGGGGCAAGAGGCTACACCTTC. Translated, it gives CASSLGTGQGARGYTF.

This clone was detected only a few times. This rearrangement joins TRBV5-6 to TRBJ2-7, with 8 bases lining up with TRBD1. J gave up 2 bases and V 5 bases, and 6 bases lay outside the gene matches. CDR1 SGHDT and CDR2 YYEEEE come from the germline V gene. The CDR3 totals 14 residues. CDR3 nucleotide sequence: TGTGCCAGCAGAGGACAGGGTGGACCCTACGAGCAGTACTTC. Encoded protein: CASRGQGGPYEQYF.

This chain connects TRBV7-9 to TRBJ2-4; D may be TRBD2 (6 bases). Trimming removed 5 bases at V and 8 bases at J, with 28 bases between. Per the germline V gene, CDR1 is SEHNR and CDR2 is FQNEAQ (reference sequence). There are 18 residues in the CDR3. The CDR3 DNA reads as TGTGCCAGCAGCCCTGGTCTTTCTAGCGACCTTGCCAGGGACATTCAGTACTTC. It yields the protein CASSPGLSSDLARDIQYF.